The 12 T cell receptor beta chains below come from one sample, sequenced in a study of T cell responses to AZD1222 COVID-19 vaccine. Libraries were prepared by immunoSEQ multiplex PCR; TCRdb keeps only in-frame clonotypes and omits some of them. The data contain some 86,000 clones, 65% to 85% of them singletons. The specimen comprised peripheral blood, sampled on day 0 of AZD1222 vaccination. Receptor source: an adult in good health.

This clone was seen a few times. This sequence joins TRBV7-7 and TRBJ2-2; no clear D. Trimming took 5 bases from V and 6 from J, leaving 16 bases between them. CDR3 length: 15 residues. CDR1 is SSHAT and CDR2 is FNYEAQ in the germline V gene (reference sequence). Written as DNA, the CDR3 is TGTGCCAGCAGCCCATTACTTGGGTACGCCGGGGAGCTGTTTTTT. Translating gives CASSPLLGYAGELFF.

The CDR3 is CASSSRRGAGANVLTF. CDR3 DNA: TGTGCCAGCAGCTCGCGACGCGGGGCCGGGGCCAACGTCCTGACTTTC. The chain joins TRBV11-2 to TRBJ2-6; D might be TRBD2 (6 bases). Germline V gene lookup returns CDR1 SGHAT and CDR2 FQNNGV. The CDR3 contains 16 residues. Trimming shortened V by 4 bases and J by 4 bases, and 14 bases separated the two germline ends.

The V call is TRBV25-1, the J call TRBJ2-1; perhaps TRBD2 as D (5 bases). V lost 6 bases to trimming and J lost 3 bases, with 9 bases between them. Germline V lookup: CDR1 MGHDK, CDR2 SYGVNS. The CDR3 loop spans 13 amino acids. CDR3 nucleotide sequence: TGTGCCAGCAGAATGGGAGACTACAATGAGCAGTTCTTC. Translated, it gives CASRMGDYNEQFF.

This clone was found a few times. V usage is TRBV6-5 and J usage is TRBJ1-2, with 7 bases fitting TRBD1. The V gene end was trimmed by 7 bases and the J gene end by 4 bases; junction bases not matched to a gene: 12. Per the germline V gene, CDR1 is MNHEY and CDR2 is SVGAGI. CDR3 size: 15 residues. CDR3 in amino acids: CASKGQQKGPYGYTF. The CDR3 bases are TGTGCCAGCAAGGGACAGCAAAAGGGTCCCTATGGCTACACCTTC.

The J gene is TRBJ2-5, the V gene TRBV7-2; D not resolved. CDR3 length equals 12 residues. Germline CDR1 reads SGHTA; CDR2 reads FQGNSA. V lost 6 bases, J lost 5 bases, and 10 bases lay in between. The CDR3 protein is CASRSGWETQYF. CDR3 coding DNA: TGTGCCAGCAGAAGTGGGTGGGAGACCCAGTACTTC.

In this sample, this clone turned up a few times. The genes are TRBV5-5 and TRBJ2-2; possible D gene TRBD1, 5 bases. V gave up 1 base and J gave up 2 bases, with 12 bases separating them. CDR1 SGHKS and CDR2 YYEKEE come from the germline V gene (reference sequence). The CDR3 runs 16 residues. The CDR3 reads CASSLLLTANTGELFF. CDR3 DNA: TGTGCCAGCAGCTTGCTTCTGACAGCCAACACCGGGGAGCTGTTTTTT.

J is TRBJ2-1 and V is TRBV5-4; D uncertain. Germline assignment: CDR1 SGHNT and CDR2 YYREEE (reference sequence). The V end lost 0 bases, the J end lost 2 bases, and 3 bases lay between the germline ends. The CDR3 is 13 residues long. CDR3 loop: CASSLVTYNEQFF. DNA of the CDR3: TGTGCCAGCAGCTTGGTCACCTACAATGAGCAGTTCTTC.

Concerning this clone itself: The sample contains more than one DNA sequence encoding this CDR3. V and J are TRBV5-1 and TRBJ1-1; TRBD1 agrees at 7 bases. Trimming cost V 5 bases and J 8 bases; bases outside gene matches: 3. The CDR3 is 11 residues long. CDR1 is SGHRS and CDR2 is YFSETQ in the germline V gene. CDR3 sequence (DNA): TGCGCCAGCAGTAGGGACAGCGAAGCTTTCTTT. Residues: CASSRDSEAFF.

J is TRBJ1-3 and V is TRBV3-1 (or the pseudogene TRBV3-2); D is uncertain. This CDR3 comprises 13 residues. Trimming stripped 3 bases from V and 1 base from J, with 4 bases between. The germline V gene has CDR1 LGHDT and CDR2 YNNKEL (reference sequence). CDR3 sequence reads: CASSHTSGNTIYF. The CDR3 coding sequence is TGTGCCAGCAGCCATACGTCTGGAAACACCATATATTTT.

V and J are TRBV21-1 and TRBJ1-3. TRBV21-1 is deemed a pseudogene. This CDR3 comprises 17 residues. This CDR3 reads CASSKAEWGAHGNTIYF. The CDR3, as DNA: TGTGCCAGCAGCAAAGCGGAATGGGGGGCTCATGGAAACACCATATATTTT.

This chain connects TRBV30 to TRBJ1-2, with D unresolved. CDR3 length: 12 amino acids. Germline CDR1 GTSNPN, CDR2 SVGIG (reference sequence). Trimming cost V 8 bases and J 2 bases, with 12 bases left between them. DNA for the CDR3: TGTGCCCTTACCCGGGCGAACTATGGCTACACCTTC. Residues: CALTRANYGYTF.

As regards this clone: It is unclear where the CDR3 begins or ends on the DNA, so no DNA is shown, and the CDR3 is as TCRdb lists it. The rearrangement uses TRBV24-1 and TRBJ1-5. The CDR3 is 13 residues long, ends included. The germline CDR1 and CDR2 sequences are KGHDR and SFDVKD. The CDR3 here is CATSTSGNQPQHF.